This T cell receptor beta chain was recovered during a study of T cell responses to AZD1222 COVID-19 vaccine. Study information: Researchers grouped second doses given at about 4 or about 12 weeks into one pool. Study conclusions and caveats: In the spike-specific TCR repertoire, nearly half reportedly target unmutated variant regions. Repertoires were obtained solely post-peak T cell response.

This clone has just a few counts. Its antigen is unidentified. This CDR3 is built from 17 residues. The trim removed 3 bases at V and 5 bases at J, leaving 10 bases unmatched. Per the germline V gene, CDR1 is SGHVS and CDR2 is FQNEAQ. Here immunoSEQ multiplex PCR was the method, and the copy in TCRdb shows in-frame clones only, minus some. Of about 120,000 clones in the sample, 85% to 90% were seen once. This receptor was identified in an adult in good health. The V and J genes are TRBV7-8 and TRBJ2-5, with 12 bases identical to TRBD1. This specimen consisted of peripheral blood, obtained on day 0 of AZD1222 vaccination. CDR3 protein: CASSLRRDRGRRETQYF. For the CDR3, the DNA is TGTGCCAGCAGCTTGCGCCGGGACAGGGGGCGCCGGGAGACCCAGTACTTC. Filled out from reference TRBV7-8 and TRBJ2-5, the complete variable domain reads GAGVSQSPRYKVAKRGQDVALRCDPISGHVSLFWYQQALGQGPEFLTYFQNEAQLDKSGLPSDRFFAERPEGSVSTLKIQRTQQEDSAVYLCASSLRRDRGRRETQYFGPGTRLLVL.